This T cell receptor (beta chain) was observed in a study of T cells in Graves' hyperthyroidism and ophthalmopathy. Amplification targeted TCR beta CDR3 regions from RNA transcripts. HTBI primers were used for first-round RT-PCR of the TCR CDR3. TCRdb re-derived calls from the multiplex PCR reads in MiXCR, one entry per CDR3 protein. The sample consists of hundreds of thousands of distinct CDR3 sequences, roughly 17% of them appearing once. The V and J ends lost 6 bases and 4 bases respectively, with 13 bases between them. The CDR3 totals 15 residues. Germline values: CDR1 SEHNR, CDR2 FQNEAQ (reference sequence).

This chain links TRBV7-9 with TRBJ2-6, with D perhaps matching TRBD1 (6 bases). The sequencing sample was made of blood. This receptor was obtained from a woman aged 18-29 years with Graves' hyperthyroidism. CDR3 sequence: CASRSGVLGANVLTF. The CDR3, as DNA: TGTGCCAGCAGGTCAGGGGTGCTGGGGGCCAACGTCCTGACTTTC.